This T cell receptor (beta chain) is drawn from a study of monozygotic twins with inflammatory bowel disease. To note about this clonotype: Its cognate antigen is unknown.

Germline CDR1 is MDHEN and CDR2 is SYDVKM. CDR3 length equals 14 residues. Study-wide points: Compared with healthy co-twins, IBD patients showed reduced TCRbeta repertoire diversity by inverse Simpson.

During cDNA synthesis, UMIs that each contained a 6-nucleotide sample barcode were added by means of template switching. TCRdb reprocessed the 5' RACE reads and stores each CDR3 protein as one record, lacking DNA. Its table records about 160,000 distinct CDR3 sequences. This chain uses TRBV28 with TRBJ1-5; TCRdb returns TRBD1, unconfirmable since there is no DNA. The sequence came from a human donor with ulcerative colitis or Crohn's disease, or a healthy co-twin of an affected twin (not recorded which). Source material: blood. The CDR3: CASSSTGGYQPQHF.